This T cell receptor (beta chain) was documented in a study of T cells in Graves' hyperthyroidism and ophthalmopathy. Study-wide results and limits: Most thyroid clonotypes with frequency above 0.001 were detected in blood.

This clonotype came up a few times. The antigen is undetermined. Mismatch with germline at one junction end may stem from a read error. Amplified TCR beta CDR3 regions came from RNA transcripts. The HTBI primer set drove a first-round RT-PCR of the TCR CDR3. TCRdb passed the multiplex PCR reads through MiXCR, listing each CDR3 protein once. The repertoire holds hundreds of thousands of distinct CDR3 sequences, with about 35% as singletons. PBMCs were obtained from about 10 ml fresh peripheral blood. Germline loops: CDR1 SGDLS, CDR2 YYNGEE. The CDR3 spans 19 residues. This chain uses TRBV9 with TRBJ2-2; D is perhaps TRBD2 (6 bases). This TCR was recovered from a woman between 40 and 55 years old with Graves' hyperthyroidism. Sequencing was performed on blood. Here the CDR3 DNA reads TGCGCCAGCAGCCCACACCCGGGACCTGGGCGGGGTAACACCGGGGAGCTGTTTTTT. Translation gives CASSPHPGPGRGNTGELFF.